The 3 T cell receptor beta chains in this list originate from one sample, sequenced in a study of identical twins. Each CDR3 protein gets one entry after TCRdb re-called the 5' RACE reads with MiXCR. The sample has around 490,000 distinct CDR3 sequences; roughly 15% are singletons. This sample also belongs to another study, concerning yellow fever vaccine responses in identical twins.

The sample comprised CD4+ T cells sorted from blood. These receptors were collected from a woman aged 18-29 years in good health.

This clonotype has ten or more counts. The genes are TRBV2 and TRBJ2-1; 12 positions agree with TRBD2. Germline assignment: CDR1 SNHLY and CDR2 FYNNEI. This CDR3 region has 15 residues. J gave up 7 bases and V 7 bases, and 8 bases lay outside the gene matches. CDR3 protein: CASTTTSGRTNEQFF. CDR3 DNA: TGTGCCAGCACGACCACTAGCGGGAGGACGAATGAGCAGTTCTTC.

The chain has TRBV29-1 and TRBJ2-3; D is unresolved. CDR3 length: 11 residues. Per the germline V gene, CDR1 is SQVTM and CDR2 is ANQGSEA. The V and J ends lost 7 bases and 4 bases respectively, with 9 bases between them. Here the CDR3 reads CSARTSDTQYF. Written as DNA, the CDR3 is TGCAGCGCCCGGACGTCAGATACGCAGTATTTT.

This chain uses TRBV6-1 with TRBJ2-2, with unresolved D. CDR1 MNHNS and CDR2 SASEGT come from the germline V gene. V shed 6 bases and J shed 3 bases, with 14 bases lying between them. This CDR3 has 15 residues. The CDR3 DNA sequence: TGTGCCAGCAGGATTGACGTCTGGGACACCGGGGAGCTGTTTTTT. As protein: CASRIDVWDTGELFF.